The 2 T cell receptor beta chains reported below all come from one sample, sequenced in a study of T-cell reconstitution after alpha-beta-depleted transplantation in children. Using unique molecular identifiers, the investigators prepared the TCRbeta library. TCRdb re-analysed the PCR reads in MiXCR, keeping a single row per CDR3 protein. Of tens of thousands of distinct CDR3 sequences in the sample, 13% to 15% were seen once. This material consisted of PBMCs, mostly from graft donor cells, taken 180 days after TCRalphabeta/CD19-depleted stem cell transplant. The origin of the receptors is a male patient aged 2-10 years who had a stem cell transplant for acute lymphoblastic leukemia, so the T cells may come from the graft donor.

This clonotype came up a few times. The V and J genes are TRBV6-2 or TRBV6-3 and TRBJ2-7, with D possibly matching TRBD2 (5 bases). Germline CDR1 is MNHEY and CDR2 is SVGEGT. CDR3 length: 20 residues. V shed 2 bases and J shed 3 bases, with 29 bases lying between them. CDR3 protein: CASSYNFWSQTRKGVYEQYF. The CDR3 DNA follows: TGTGCCAGCAGTTACAATTTCTGGTCCCAAACACGCAAGGGAGTCTACGAGCAGTACTTC.

Note on this clonotype: At one boundary the junction diverges from the germline segment, which might be a read error. The rearrangement links TRBV10-3 to TRBJ2-2, with D perhaps matching TRBD2 (6 bases). This CDR3 region has 14 residues. In germline, CDR1 is ENHRY, CDR2 SYGVKD. The CDR3 is CAISGGRHTGEVFF. The CDR3 bases are TGTGCCATCAGTGGGGGACGACACACCGGGGAGGTGTTTTTT.